A selection of T cell receptor beta chains follows, all from one sample in a study of blood T cell repertoires in COVID-19. The table came from immunoSEQ multiplex PCR; TCRdb's copy has only in-frame clones and leaves some out. The data hold 150,000 to 200,000 clones, with 70% to 90% observed a single time. The sample was peripheral blood. Every receptor here comes from a man in his sixties with acute or convalescent COVID-19. The CDR3 runs from the conserved cysteine through the conserved F or W. Each record gives: CDR3 DNA, CDR3 protein, CDR3 length, clone size, J gene, V gene, D gene. A D gene is named only where the DNA matches it firmly. Clone size is stated in some rows and not others, as once, few, many or a class when expanded.

DNA: TGCGCCAGCAGCTTCCAGGGGGGCTATGGCTACACCTTC
CDR3: CASSFQGGYGYTF
length: 13
size: few
J: TRBJ1-2
V: TRBV5-1
D: TRBD1

DNA: TGTGCCAGCAGTTTAGGGACACCCTATGGCTACACCTTC
CDR3: CASSLGTPYGYTF
length: 13
size: .
J: TRBJ1-2
V: TRBV28
D: .

DNA: TGTGCCAGCAGTTCGACAGGGGACTATGGCTACACCTTC
CDR3: CASSSTGDYGYTF
length: 13
size: .
J: TRBJ1-2
V: TRBV28
D: TRBD1

DNA: TGTGCCAGCAGTGAAGCAGGAGTCGTGAACACTGAAGCTTTCTTT
CDR3: CASSEAGVVNTEAFF
length: 15
size: .
J: TRBJ1-1
V: TRBV2
D: .

DNA: TGTGCCAGCGGCGATGCGGGAGGGCCCGTAGATACGCAGTATTTT
CDR3: CASGDAGGPVDTQYF
length: 15
size: many
J: TRBJ2-3
V: TRBV27
D: TRBD2

DNA: TGTGCCAGCAGCCTAGATACTAACTATGGCTACACCTTC
CDR3: CASSLDTNYGYTF
length: 13
size: .
J: TRBJ1-2
V: TRBV28
D: .

DNA: TGCAGCGTTCACCAGCTGGACAGCATCAATGAGCAGTTCTTC
CDR3: CSVHQLDSINEQFF
length: 14
size: .
J: TRBJ2-1
V: TRBV29-1
D: .

DNA: TGTGCCAGCAGCCCGTCACAGGGGGAGAACAATCAGCCCCAGCATTTT
CDR3: CASSPSQGENNQPQHF
length: 16
size: .
J: TRBJ1-5
V: TRBV27
D: TRBD1

DNA: TGTGCCAGCAGTTTACCCACTAGACGCGGGGGCTATGGCTACACCTTC
CDR3: CASSLPTRRGGYGYTF
length: 16
size: .
J: TRBJ1-2
V: TRBV28
D: .

DNA: TGCGCCAGCAGCTTGTACAGGGAGACCCAGTACTTC
CDR3: CASSLYRETQYF
length: 12
size: .
J: TRBJ2-5
V: TRBV5-1
D: .

DNA: TGCGCCAGCAGCCCGATGGCGGGAGATTATGGCTACACCTTC
CDR3: CASSPMAGDYGYTF
length: 14
size: .
J: TRBJ1-2
V: TRBV5-1
D: .

DNA: TGCGCCAGCAGCTTGGCCTGGGACAGGGGGCGAGTTGAGCAGTTCTTC
CDR3: CASSLAWDRGRVEQFF
length: 16
size: .
J: TRBJ2-1
V: TRBV5-1
D: TRBD1

DNA: TGTGCCAGCAGTTTAGGGCTAGCGGGAGGGCCGGGAGAGACCCAGTACTTC
CDR3: CASSLGLAGGPGETQYF
length: 17
size: .
J: TRBJ2-5
V: TRBV28
D: TRBD2

DNA: TGTGCCAGCAGCCATCAGGACAGAACTAACTATGGCTACACCTTC
CDR3: CASSHQDRTNYGYTF
length: 15
size: .
J: TRBJ1-2
V: TRBV3-1/TRBV3-2
D: .

DNA: TGTGCCAGCTCACAACGGACACTGAACACTGAAGCTTTCTTT
CDR3: CASSQRTLNTEAFF
length: 14
size: .
J: TRBJ1-1
V: TRBV18
D: .

DNA: TGCGCCAGCAGCCAAGGGACTAGCTACGAGCAGTACTTC
CDR3: CASSQGTSYEQYF
length: 13
size: .
J: TRBJ2-7
V: TRBV4-1
D: TRBD2

DNA: TGTGCCAGCAGTTACGGGGGCTTCGGCTTTGGCTACACCTTC
CDR3: CASSYGGFGFGYTF
length: 14
size: .
J: TRBJ1-2
V: TRBV6-2/TRBV6-3
D: .

DNA: TGTGCCATCACCCCGGACAGCTACAATGAGCAGTTCTTC
CDR3: CAITPDSYNEQFF
length: 13
size: .
J: TRBJ2-1
V: TRBV6-2/TRBV6-3
D: .

DNA: TGTGCCAGCAGTTCAATACAGGGTTTAGCTTACGAGCAGTACTTC
CDR3: CASSSIQGLAYEQYF
length: 15
size: few
J: TRBJ2-7
V: TRBV27
D: .

DNA: TGTGCCAGCAGCCAAGAGGGGCCAGGGCTTTCCACCTACGAGCAGTACTTC
CDR3: CASSQEGPGLSTYEQYF
length: 17
size: few
J: TRBJ2-7
V: TRBV3-1/TRBV3-2
D: .

DNA: TGCGCCAGCAGCCACCGACTTCCGACCGGGGAGCTGTTTTTT
CDR3: CASSHRLPTGELFF
length: 14
size: .
J: TRBJ2-2
V: TRBV4-1
D: .

DNA: TGTGCCAGCGCAACTGGGGGGAGCTATGGCTACACCTTC
CDR3: CASATGGSYGYTF
length: 13
size: .
J: TRBJ1-2
V: TRBV18
D: .

DNA: TGCAGTGCTAGTCAGAGGAATTCACCCCTCCACTTT
CDR3: CSASQRNSPLHF
length: 12
size: .
J: TRBJ1-6
V: TRBV20-1
D: .

DNA: TGTGCCTGGAGTTTAGACTTCTCGAATTCACCCCTCCACTTT
CDR3: CAWSLDFSNSPLHF
length: 14
size: .
J: TRBJ1-6
V: TRBV30
D: .

DNA: TGCGCCAGCAGCTTGGGGCTAGCGGCCTACAATGAGCAGTTCTTC
CDR3: CASSLGLAAYNEQFF
length: 15
size: .
J: TRBJ2-1
V: TRBV5-1
D: TRBD2